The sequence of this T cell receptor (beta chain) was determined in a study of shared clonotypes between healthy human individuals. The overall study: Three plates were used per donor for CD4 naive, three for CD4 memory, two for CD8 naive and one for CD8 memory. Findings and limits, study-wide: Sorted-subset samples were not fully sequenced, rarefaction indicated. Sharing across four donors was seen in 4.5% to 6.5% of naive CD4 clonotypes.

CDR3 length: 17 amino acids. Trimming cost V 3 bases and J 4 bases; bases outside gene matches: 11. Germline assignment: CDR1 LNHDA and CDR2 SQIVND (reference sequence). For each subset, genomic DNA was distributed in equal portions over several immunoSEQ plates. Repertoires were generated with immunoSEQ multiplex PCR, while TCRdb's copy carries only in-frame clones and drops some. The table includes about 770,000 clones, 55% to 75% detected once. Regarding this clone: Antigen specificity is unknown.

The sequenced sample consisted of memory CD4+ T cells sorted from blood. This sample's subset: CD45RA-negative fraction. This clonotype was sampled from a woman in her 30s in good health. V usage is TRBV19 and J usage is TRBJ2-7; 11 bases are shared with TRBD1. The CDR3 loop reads CASSIARTGGGAYEQYF. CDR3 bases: TGTGCCAGTAGTATCGCCCGGACAGGGGGCGGCGCGTACGAGCAGTACTTC.